This is a list of T cell receptor beta chains from one sample in a study of T-cell reconstitution after alpha-beta-depleted transplantation in children. TCRdb redid the calling of the PCR reads with MiXCR, one entry per CDR3 protein. Found here are just over 200,000 distinct CDR3 sequences, about 8.7% of them singletons; the top ten hold about 40%. This specimen consisted of PBMCs, mostly from graft donor cells, obtained 360 days after TCRalphabeta/CD19-depleted stem cell transplant. All receptors come from a male patient aged 2 to 10 who had a stem cell transplant for acute myeloid leukemia, so the T cells may come from the graft donor. CDR3s include the opening cysteine and the closing phenylalanine or tryptophan. The order of the fields is J gene, clone size, CDR3 length, V gene, D gene, CDR3 DNA, CDR3 protein. A D gene is named only where the DNA matches it firmly. Rows may omit the clone size; those that give it use once, few, many or a size class.

TRBJ2-7,many,16,TRBV4-3,TRBD2,TGCGCCAGCAGTCAAGCGACTAGCGGGGGGTTCTACGAGCAGTACTTC,CASSQATSGGFYEQYF
TRBJ2-7,.,15,TRBV20-1,TRBD2,TGCAGTGCTAGAGGCGGGAGGGAGTTAGACGACGAGCAGTACTTC,CSARGGRELDDEQYF
TRBJ2-5,many,13,TRBV12-3/TRBV12-4,.,TGTGCCAGCAGTTTCGGCCTAGCAGAGACCCAGTACTTC,CASSFGLAETQYF
TRBJ2-7,.,14,TRBV21-1,.,TGTGCCAGCAACCCAGGGCGGGAGATGTACGAGCAGTACTTC,CASNPGREMYEQYF
TRBJ2-1,many,11,TRBV10-3,TRBD2,TGTGCCATCGGGGGACTAGCGGGAGGTCTCTTC,CAIGGLAGGLF
TRBJ2-7,once,13,TRBV27,.,TGTGCCAGCAGCCGGGTGGGGGCCTACGAGCAGTACTTC,CASSRVGAYEQYF
TRBJ1-2,few,14,TRBV19,.,TGTGCCAGTAGTACCCTACCGGCAGGCTATGGCTACACCTTC,CASSTLPAGYGYTF
TRBJ2-4,many,12,TRBV20-1,TRBD1,TGCAGTGCAGCCCGGACAGGGCGTAAAGAGTACTTC,CSAARTGRKEYF
TRBJ2-4,many,14,TRBV29-1,TRBD2,TGCAGCGTTGAGGATACGGGAGGCAAAAACATTCAGTACTTC,CSVEDTGGKNIQYF
TRBJ2-3,.,14,TRBV9,.,TGTGCCAGCAGCGTAGGTGGAAGGGCAGATACGCAGTATTTT,CASSVGGRADTQYF
TRBJ1-4,.,15,TRBV19,TRBD1,TGTGCCAGTAGTTGGATCGGGACAGGAAGCGAAAAACTGTTTTTT,CASSWIGTGSEKLFF
TRBJ2-7,.,14,TRBV20-1,TRBD1,TGCAGTGCTAGAGCCGGGACAGGGCTCTACGAGCAGTACTTC,CSARAGTGLYEQYF
TRBJ2-3,few,18,TRBV4-2,TRBD2,TGTGCCAGCAGCCATCCCCCCCGACTAGCGGGAGGCACAGATACGCAGTATTTT,CASSHPPRLAGGTDTQYF
TRBJ1-1,many,12,TRBV6-5,.,TGTGCCAGCAGAACGGGCGCGACTGAAGCTTTCTTT,CASRTGATEAFF
TRBJ2-3,many,15,TRBV9,.,TGTGCCAGCAGCGCAAAGGGGCAATTCGCAGATACGCAGTATTTT,CASSAKGQFADTQYF
TRBJ2-1,.,14,TRBV29-1,TRBD2,TGCAGCGTTGAGGGACTAGCGGGAGTGGGGGAGCAGTTCTTC,CSVEGLAGVGEQFF
TRBJ2-5,many,15,TRBV28,TRBD1,TGTGCCAGCAGTTCCTTGGGACAGGTCCAAGAGACCCAGTACTTC,CASSSLGQVQETQYF
TRBJ2-1,many,14,TRBV29-1,TRBD1,TGCAGCGTTACCGGGACAGGGGGCCGAAATGAGCAGTTCTTC,CSVTGTGGRNEQFF
TRBJ1-5,few,17,TRBV5-5,.,TGTGCCAGCAGCTTGGCGAACCCTTCGGACGGCGGCAGGTCCCAGCATTTT,CASSLANPSDGGRSQHF
TRBJ2-3,many,16,TRBV5-1,TRBD2,TGCGCCAGCAGCCCGGATGCGGGAGCGGGCACAGATACGCAGTATTTT,CASSPDAGAGTDTQYF
TRBJ2-5,.,14,TRBV5-1,.,TGCGCCAGCAGCCCCCCCAACAGCCAAGAGACCCAGTACTTC,CASSPPNSQETQYF
TRBJ2-7,many,17,TRBV29-1,.,TGCAGCGTTGAAGATCGGGCTCCAGCCGGGGTTACATACGAGCAGTACTTC,CSVEDRAPAGVTYEQYF
TRBJ1-6,.,17,TRBV7-6,TRBD1,TGTGCCAGCAGCTTAAAGGGACAGGGACGCTATAATTCACCCCTCCACTTT,CASSLKGQGRYNSPLHF
TRBJ2-2,many,10,TRBV29-1,.,TGCAGCGTTGGGTGGGGGGAGCTGTTTTTT,CSVGWGELFF
TRBJ2-1,many,11,TRBV6-5,.,TGTGCCAGCAGGACGTTCAATGAGCAGTTCTTC,CASRTFNEQFF